Detailed here is one T cell receptor beta chain. This sample stems from a study of blood T cell repertoires in COVID-19. Across the whole study: The study drew acute and convalescent COVID-19 samples from the United States, Italy and Spain. Sample material is recorded as cDNA or gDNA derived from T cells, B-cell-depleted T cells, or PBMCs.

In the authors' workflow: It was from reference gene primer amplification that nucleated cell counts were estimated. Here immunoSEQ multiplex PCR was the method, and the copy in TCRdb shows in-frame clones only, minus some. The D gene and trimming were derived from the DNA, and the V and J assignments and clone size from that table. The repertoire holds about 170,000 clones, with 70% to 85% as singletons. While infection was still active, Seattle patients were enrolled and then followed longitudinally. CDR1 and CDR2 from the germline V gene are SEHNR and FQNEAQ (reference sequence). With 1 base clipped from V and 10 bases from J, the junction kept 0 bases outside the gene matches. The CDR3 extends over 12 amino acids.

The specimen sequenced was peripheral blood. This chain uses TRBV7-9 with TRBJ2-1; 8 bases are a match to TRBD2. This TCR was recovered from a woman aged 40 to 55 with COVID-19, enrolled during active disease. The CDR3 region has the DNA TGTGCCAGCAGCTTAGGGACTAGCGAGCAGTTCTTC. It specifies CASSLGTSEQFF.